This TCR beta chain emerged from a study of T cell responses to AZD1222 COVID-19 vaccine. Method: immunoSEQ multiplex PCR; TCRdb's copy keeps in-frame clones and lacks some. The sample carries some 150,000 clones, approximately 90% recorded once. The CDR3 is made up of 13 amino acids. CDR1 is LGHDT and CDR2 is YNNKEL in the germline V gene (reference sequence). V was pared by 0 bases and J by 10 bases, with 10 bases between. The chain employs TRBV3-1 (or the pseudogene TRBV3-2) and TRBJ1-5; D is undetermined. This TCR was recovered from an adult in good health. The specimen comprised peripheral blood, sampled on day 0 of AZD1222 vaccination. The CDR3 bases are TGTGCCAGCAGCCAAGATCTAAGTAGACCCCAGCATTTT. This sequence encodes CASSQDLSRPQHF.